The present entry profiles one TCR beta chain with its context. TCRdb itself ran the 5' RACE reads through MiXCR, one entry per CDR3 protein. The sample yields some 900,000 distinct CDR3 sequences, around 12% seen once. These data originate in a study of identical twins. The CDR3 contains 15 residues. V lost 3 bases and J 0 bases, leaving 10 bases between the germline ends. Germline CDR1 reads MNHEY; CDR2 reads SMNVEV (reference sequence). The same sample was also used in a study of yellow fever vaccine responses in identical twins. As reported in that work: The T cell response to vaccination in identical twins was reportedly partly convergent and partly personalized.

The clonotype was recovered from a woman aged 18-29 years in good health. Source material: PBMCs. The chain uses TRBV27 and TRBJ2-3, with D perhaps matching TRBD2 (6 bases). CDR3 bases: TGTGCCAGCAGTTTTAGGACTACGAGCACAGATACGCAGTATTTT. It translates to CASSFRTTSTDTQYF.